Listed below are T cell receptor beta chains from one sample, sequenced in a study of metastatic and nonmetastatic thyroid tumors. TCRdb re-called the PCR reads via MiXCR. In the table there are 36,000 or so clones, 33% of which are singletons. Sequencing was carried out using tumor tissue. The receptors shown here come from a female donor with papillary thyroid cancer or a benign thyroid nodule (not recorded which). Some clones in this sample may be carry-over from other donors' samples. Each CDR3 is given with its conserved first and last residue. Fields, in order: CDR3 protein, CDR3 DNA, V gene, clone size, D gene, J gene. D genes are given only for firm matches. Rows give clone size only sometimes, using once, few, many, or a class for an expanded clone.

CASGYSKIPYEQYF,TGTGCCAGCGGTTACTCGAAAATCCCCTACGAGCAGTACTTC,TRBV6-6,.,.,TRBJ2-7
CASSFTGGLNTGELFF,TGCGCCAGCAGCTTTACAGGGGGCTTGAACACCGGGGAGCTGTTTTTT,TRBV5-1,.,TRBD1,TRBJ2-2
CASRTVGALPPLHF,TGTGCCAGCAGGACAGTGGGCGCGTTACCACCCCTCCACTTT,TRBV28,few,.,TRBJ1-6
CATSEGTGVETQYF,TGTGCCACCAGTGAAGGGACAGGGGTAGAGACCCAGTACTTC,TRBV24-1,few,TRBD1,TRBJ2-5
CASSLAPGNVGTQYF,TGTGCCAGCAGCTTAGCGCCAGGGAATGTGGGGACCCAGTACTTC,TRBV11-2,.,.,TRBJ2-5
CASSELAGNNSPLHF,TGTGCCAGCAGTGAGTTGGCAGGGAATAATTCACCCCTCCACTTT,TRBV6-1,few,.,TRBJ1-6
CASSFGRVTGELFF,TGTGCCAGCAGTTTTGGCAGGGTTACCGGGGAGCTGTTTTTT,TRBV12-3/TRBV12-4,.,.,TRBJ2-2
CASSLDRTTWASYEQYF,TGTGCCAGCAGTTTGGACCGGACTACTTGGGCCAGTTACGAGCAGTACTTC,TRBV27,.,.,TRBJ2-7
CASSSIRDGELFF,TGTGCCAGCAGCTCTATCCGGGACGGGGAGCTGTTTTTT,TRBV7-2,once,.,TRBJ2-2
CASSPEWTGQPQHF,TGTGCCAGCAGCCCCGAATGGACGGGTCAGCCCCAGCATTTT,TRBV7-9,.,.,TRBJ1-5
CAISAETDYEQYF,TGTGCCATCAGTGCTGAGACAGATTACGAGCAGTACTTC,TRBV10-3,.,.,TRBJ2-7
CASRGPGSTGELFF,TGTGCCAGCAGGGGTCCAGGGTCCACCGGGGAGCTGTTTTTT,TRBV6-1,.,.,TRBJ2-2
CASSARGLTTGELFF,TGTGCCAGCAGCGCCCGGGGACTAACAACCGGGGAGCTGTTTTTT,TRBV11-2,.,TRBD2,TRBJ2-2
CASSSDRGWGNTIYF,TGTGCCAGCAGCTCCGACAGGGGGTGGGGAAACACCATATATTTT,TRBV28,.,TRBD1,TRBJ1-3
CASSFGLSTDTQYF,TGTGCCAGCAGTTTCGGGTTATCCACAGATACGCAGTATTTT,TRBV12-3/TRBV12-4,.,.,TRBJ2-3
CASTSLGSTIGNEQFF,TGTGCCAGCACCTCCCTCGGGAGCACAATCGGCAATGAGCAGTTCTTC,TRBV12-3/TRBV12-4,few,.,TRBJ2-1
CASSYSGTFPYNEQFF,TGTGCCAGCAGCTATTCCGGGACTTTTCCCTACAATGAGCAGTTCTTC,TRBV11-2,.,.,TRBJ2-1
CASSNRGGMAFF,TGTGCCAGCAGCAACAGGGGCGGGATGGCTTTCTTT,TRBV7-2,few,TRBD1,TRBJ1-1
CASRREDEQFF,TGTGCCTCCCGACGTGAGGATGAGCAGTTCTTC,TRBV12-3/TRBV12-4,.,.,TRBJ2-1
CASRNSGLNNEQFF,TGCGCCAGCAGGAATAGTGGACTCAACAATGAGCAGTTCTTC,TRBV10-1,.,.,TRBJ2-1
CASSRPGSSYNEQFF,TGTGCCAGCTCACGACCAGGGAGCTCCTACAATGAGCAGTTCTTC,TRBV18,.,.,TRBJ2-1
CASSLVPSGTDTQYF,TGTGCCAGCAGCTTAGTGCCTAGCGGCACAGATACGCAGTATTTT,TRBV7-2,.,.,TRBJ2-3
CASSLTASAEETQYF,TGTGCCAGCAGCTTAACTGCCTCAGCGGAAGAGACCCAGTACTTC,TRBV7-3,.,.,TRBJ2-5
CASSLQGPGNTIYF,TGCGCCAGCAGCTTGCAGGGGCCTGGAAACACCATATATTTT,TRBV5-1,.,.,TRBJ1-3
CASMGSDYGYTF,TGTGCCAGCATGGGTTCGGACTATGGCTACACCTTC,TRBV6-1,.,.,TRBJ1-2
CASSGTGEYEQYF,TGTGCCAGCTCAGGGACAGGGGAATACGAGCAGTACTTC,TRBV18,.,TRBD1,TRBJ2-7
CASSSLLTVNTEAFF,TGTGCCAGCAGCTCCCTCTTGACAGTGAACACTGAAGCTTTCTTT,TRBV5-8,.,.,TRBJ1-1
CASSFGEGGVIDGQFF,TGCGCCAGCAGCTTTGGAGAGGGTGGGGTTATCGATGGGCAGTTCTTC,TRBV5-1,once,.,TRBJ2-1
CASNIRRAGSEQYF,TGTGCCAGCAATATAAGGAGAGCCGGGTCCGAGCAGTACTTC,TRBV28,few,.,TRBJ2-7
CASSSTNTEAFF,TGTGCCAGTAGTTCCACGAACACTGAAGCTTTCTTT,TRBV19,few,.,TRBJ1-1
CASSLSGTSHEQYF,TGTGCCAGCTCATTATCCGGGACTAGCCACGAGCAGTACTTC,TRBV18,.,TRBD2,TRBJ2-7
CASSREGTENEQFF,TGTGCCAGCAGCCGGGAGGGGACGGAGAATGAGCAGTTCTTC,TRBV6-1,.,TRBD2,TRBJ2-1